These 27 T cell receptor beta chains came from one sample sequenced in a study of T cells in Graves' hyperthyroidism and ophthalmopathy. What was amplified from RNA transcripts were TCR beta CDR3 regions. The HTBI set primed first-round TCR CDR3 RT-PCR. TCRdb redid the calling of the multiplex PCR reads with MiXCR, one entry per CDR3 protein. Counted here are 640,000 or so distinct CDR3 sequences, about 15% occurring once; the ten biggest clones make up 3.5% to 4.5%. Material: blood. The receptors were sampled from a woman aged 40 to 49 with Graves' ophthalmopathy.

The chain is built from TRBV27 and TRBJ2-7, with 16 bases fitting TRBD2. This CDR3 spans 18 amino acids. Germline CDR1 MNHEY, CDR2 SMNVEV (reference sequence). Trimming cost V 5 bases and J 0 bases; bases outside gene matches: 7. The CDR3 reads CASSRAGLAGGSSYEQYF. The DNA for the CDR3 is TGTGCCAGCAGTCGTGCGGGACTAGCGGGAGGGAGCTCCTACGAGCAGTACTTC.

V usage is TRBV7-2 and J usage is TRBJ2-7; 14 bases match TRBD2. This CDR3 has 16 residues. The germline CDR1 and CDR2 sequences are SGHTA and FQGNSA. V lost 5 bases and J lost 13; bases outside the gene matches: 16. The CDR3 protein is CASSPVPKGTSGSRYF. In DNA form, the CDR3 reads TGTGCCAGCAGCCCAGTGCCGAAAGGGACTAGCGGGAGCAGATACTTC.

This clonotype appeared many times. The chain uses TRBV12-3 or TRBV12-4 and TRBJ2-4; D gene unclear. CDR3 length: 15 residues. The V end was cut by 6 bases, the J end by 0 bases, with 12 bases between. The CDR3 here is CASRPDGLAKNIQYF. The CDR3 nucleotides are TGTGCCAGCAGACCGGACGGGCTAGCCAAAAACATTCAGTACTTC.

This clonotype has only a few counts. J is TRBJ2-5 and V is TRBV6-2 or TRBV6-3, with D possibly TRBD1 on 6 matching bases. V was trimmed by 1 base and J by 5 bases, leaving 11 bases between them. Germline assignment: CDR1 MNHEY and CDR2 SVGEGT. The CDR3 is made up of 14 amino acids. CDR3 DNA sequence: TGTGCCAGCAGTTACTTCGAGAGGGGGGAGACCCAGTACTTC. Translation gives CASSYFERGETQYF.

V and J are TRBV10-3 and TRBJ2-7, with D maybe TRBD1 (6 bases). The CDR3 is 12 residues long. CDR1 is ENHRY, CDR2 SYGVKD, per germline. The ends were cut back, 4 bases at V and 3 bases at J, with 7 bases in the middle. The CDR3 DNA sequence: TGTGCCATCAGTGGGACAGACTACGAGCAGTACTTC. Translated, it gives CAISGTDYEQYF.

Worth noting for this clonotype: This clone may be a read error of a much larger clone one base away. The chain links TRBV24-1 to TRBJ1-1; 8 bases agree with TRBD1. The CDR3 runs to 15 residues. Germline assignment: CDR1 KGHDR and CDR2 SFDVKD. The CDR3 protein is CATSDSRTGNTEASF. The CDR3 DNA sequence: TGTGCCACCAGTGATTCCCGGACAGGGAATACTGAAGCTTCCTTT.

This clonotype occurred many times. The rearrangement joins TRBV29-1 to TRBJ1-1; a weak D match, TRBD1 (6 bases). The CDR3 extends over 15 amino acids. The germline CDR1 and CDR2 sequences are SQVTM and ANQGSEA. V was clipped by 1 base and J by 0 bases, with 12 bases between them. The CDR3 loop is CSVEAGELVNTEAFF. CDR3 bases: TGCAGCGTTGAAGCAGGGGAACTGGTGAACACTGAAGCTTTCTTT.

This chain links TRBV4-2 with TRBJ2-6; perhaps TRBD1 as D (6 bases). Germline CDR1 and CDR2: LGHNA and YNFKEQ. Trimming removed 10 bases from V and 0 bases from J, with 19 bases in between. CDR3 length: 17 amino acids. CDR3 residues: CANSLDSFYSGANVLTF. CDR3 coding DNA: TGTGCCAACTCGTTGGACAGTTTCTACTCTGGGGCCAACGTCCTGACTTTC.

The sample holds many counts of this clonotype. J is TRBJ2-7 and V is TRBV28, with TRBD2 identical over 13 bases. The junction had 9 bases not matched to a gene; V was cut back by 5 bases and J by 5 bases. Germline-derived CDR1 and CDR2 are MDHEN and SYDVKM. The CDR3 totals 16 residues. CDR3 protein: CASSGIGTSGTDEQYF. CDR3 nucleotides: TGTGCCAGCAGTGGGATAGGGACTAGCGGGACCGACGAGCAGTACTTC.

This clonotype has at least ten counts. This sequence joins TRBV6-1 and TRBJ2-2, with D perhaps TRBD1 (6 bases). The CDR3 covers 12 residues. Trimming took off 7 bases at V and 7 bases at J, with 10 bases between the two ends. The germline V gene has CDR1 MNHNS and CDR2 SASEGT. Written as DNA, the CDR3 is TGTGCCAGCACTGCAGGGGTCGGGGAGCTGTTTTTT. This sequence encodes CASTAGVGELFF.

The table lists this clonotype with a few counts. J is TRBJ1-2 and V is TRBV3-1, with a possible D match to TRBD1 (5 bases). Trimming took 4 bases from V and 4 from J, leaving 13 bases between them. The CDR3 loop spans 14 amino acids. Germline lookup yields CDR1 LGHDT and CDR2 YNNKEL (reference sequence). DNA of the CDR3: TGTGCCAGCAGCCCTTCTATAGGGGCCTATGGCTACACCTTC. It yields the protein CASSPSIGAYGYTF.

This clonotype occurred many times. V is TRBV10-3 and J is TRBJ2-7; TRBD1 might be the D (6 bases). CDR1 is ENHRY and CDR2 is SYGVKD in the germline V gene. CDR3 length: 12 amino acids. The V end was cut by 4 bases, the J end by 4 bases, with 8 bases between. Written as DNA, the CDR3 is TGTGCCATCAGTGGGACAGCTTACGAGCAGTACTTC. Its translation is CAISGTAYEQYF.

This clonotype was observed at least ten times. The rearrangement links TRBV12-3 or TRBV12-4 to TRBJ2-2, with D tentatively TRBD2 (5 bases). The CDR3 is 16 residues long. Trimming left V 8 bases short and J 2 bases short, with 18 bases between. Written as DNA, the CDR3 is TGTGCCAGCCGCAGAAGGTCCGCGGGTAACACCGGGGAGCTGTTTTTT. Its translation: CASRRRSAGNTGELFF.

This clonotype was seen many times. The rearrangement joins TRBV28 to TRBJ2-5, with TRBD2 matching 8 bases. The germline V gene has CDR1 MDHEN and CDR2 SYDVKM. The CDR3 loop spans 18 amino acids. V was pared by 10 bases and J by 3 bases, with 22 bases of the junction left unmatched. The CDR3 region has the DNA TGTGCCACGGGGAGCAGTTTGGGCAAATTAGCGGGGAAAGAGACCCAGTACTTC. Residues: CATGSSLGKLAGKETQYF.

The V gene is TRBV28, the J gene TRBJ1-2; TRBD1 matches at 11 bases. There are 15 residues in the CDR3. Germline trimming cut 6 bases from V and 7 bases from J; bases unmatched to any gene: 10. CDR1 is MDHEN, CDR2 SYDVKM, per germline. The CDR3 sequence: CASSSTGTGGFGYTF. For the CDR3, the DNA is TGTGCCAGCAGCAGCACCGGGACAGGGGGATTTGGCTACACCTTC.

This clonotype appeared many times. The genes are TRBV6-5 and TRBJ1-3; no reliable D call. Germline V CDR1 and CDR2: MNHEY, SVGAGI. Between the trimmed V and J ends, which lost 0 bases and 0 bases, there was a span of 6 bases. This CDR3 spans 15 amino acids. Here the CDR3 DNA reads TGTGCCAGCAGTTACTCGATAAGCTCTGGAAACACCATATATTTT. The encoded protein is CASSYSISSGNTIYF.

This clonotype was detected ten times or more. The rearrangement uses TRBV6-2 or TRBV6-3 and TRBJ1-5; D is uncertain. V was pared by 8 bases and J by 5 bases, with 13 bases between. CDR1 is MNHEY and CDR2 is SVGEGT in the germline V gene. The CDR3 is 13 residues long. The chain's CDR3 is CASQQEDYQPQHF. For the CDR3, the DNA is TGTGCCAGCCAACAAGAAGACTATCAGCCCCAGCATTTT.

This clonotype was detected only a few times. The V and J genes are TRBV18 and TRBJ1-1; 7 bases match TRBD1. The CDR3 totals 16 residues. The germline CDR1 and CDR2 sequences are KGHSH and LQKENI. The V and J ends lost 2 bases and 3 bases, in that order; junction bases with no gene match: 9. The CDR3 sequence: CASSPNRGMADTEAFF. As DNA, the CDR3 is TGTGCCAGCTCACCAAACAGGGGTATGGCGGACACTGAAGCTTTCTTT. The whole variable domain, remainder taken from reference TRBV18 and TRBJ1-1, is NAGVMQNPRHLVRRRGQEARLRCSPMKGHSHVYWYRQLPEEGLKFMVYLQKENIIDESGMPKERFSAEFPKEGPSILRIQQVVRGDSAAYFCASSPNRGMADTEAFFGQGTRLTVV.

This clonotype was found many times. V and J are TRBV6-1 and TRBJ1-2, with 10 bases identical to TRBD1. The V gene end was trimmed by 6 bases and the J gene end by 6 bases; junction bases not matched to a gene: 7. This CDR3 comprises 14 residues. The germline gives CDR1 MNHNS, CDR2 SASEGT. CDR3 region: CASSVGTGEDGYTF. The CDR3 DNA follows: TGTGCCAGCAGCGTCGGGACAGGGGAGGATGGCTACACCTTC.

This clonotype occurred many times. The rearrangement uses TRBV6-5 and TRBJ2-7; 9 bases match TRBD2. CDR3 length: 15 amino acids. The ends lost 1 base at V and 3 bases at J; junction bases unmatched: 4. CDR1 is MNHEY and CDR2 is SVGAGI in the germline V gene. The CDR3 nucleotides are TGTGCCAGCAGTTACTTATCTAGCGGGGACTACGAGCAGTACTTC. Amino acid sequence: CASSYLSSGDYEQYF.

There are a few counts of this clonotype. Its ends do not fully match the called genes, so a read error is possible. The chain employs TRBV4-1 and TRBJ1-2; tentative D call: TRBD1 (6 bases). CDR1 MGHRA and CDR2 YSYEKL come from the germline V gene. CDR3 length equals 14 residues. CDR3 in DNA: TGCGCCAGCACCCAAGGGGGGGGTAGCTATGGCTACACCTTC. Its protein product is CASTQGGGSYGYTF.

J is TRBJ1-2 and V is TRBV10-3; TRBD1 agrees at 8 bases. The CDR3 covers 14 residues. V dropped 2 bases and J dropped 3; count of bases not matched to a gene: 2. Per the germline V gene, CDR1 is ENHRY and CDR2 is SYGVKD. CDR3 loop: CAISEAGGDYGYTF. The CDR3 region has the DNA TGTGCCATCAGTGAGGCAGGGGGCGACTATGGCTACACCTTC.

There are many counts of this clonotype. The V call is TRBV9, the J call TRBJ1-1; D gene ambiguous. Looked up from germline, CDR1 is SGDLS and CDR2 is YYNGEE. The CDR3 is 15 amino acids. Trimming cost V 1 base and J 0 bases, with 10 bases left between them. In DNA, the CDR3 is TGTGCCAGCAGCGTATCTTACAGAGTGAACACTGAAGCTTTCTTT. Protein: CASSVSYRVNTEAFF.

This clonotype was seen many times. The V and J genes are TRBV6-1 and TRBJ1-2; D uncertain. V lost 3 bases and J 6 bases, leaving 14 bases between the germline ends. CDR1 and CDR2 (germline): MNHNS, SASEGT. This CDR3 region has 14 residues. CDR3 in DNA: TGTGCCAGCAGTGACGGTAGGGCAGGCGATGGCTACACCTTC. The encoded protein is CASSDGRAGDGYTF.

This clonotype was seen many times. V usage is TRBV29-1 and J usage is TRBJ1-1; D possibly corresponds to TRBD1 (6 bases). The CDR3 loop spans 16 amino acids. Germline-derived CDR1 and CDR2 are SQVTM and ANQGSEA. V was clipped by 7 bases and J by 3 bases, with 24 bases between them. CDR3 in DNA: TGCAGCGCAGGGGCAGGGACTATGCGGTTTGACACTGAAGCTTTCTTT. This sequence encodes CSAGAGTMRFDTEAFF.

There are many counts of this clonotype. The chain has TRBV6-5 and TRBJ2-7; tentatively, D is TRBD1 (5 bases). CDR1 is MNHEY and CDR2 is SVGAGI in the germline V gene. Trimming removed 10 bases at V and 3 bases at J, with 13 bases between. The CDR3 extends over 12 amino acids. This CDR3 is CATRTSSYEQYF. The CDR3 nucleotides read TGTGCCACGCGGACATCCAGCTACGAGCAGTACTTC.

This clonotype was observed many times. This sequence joins TRBV6-2 or TRBV6-3 and TRBJ1-2; a weak D match, TRBD1 (6 bases). CDR3 size: 19 residues. Germline-derived CDR1 and CDR2 are MNHEY and SVGEGT. V was clipped by 0 bases and J by 3 bases, with 23 bases between them. The CDR3 sequence: CASSYSPDRTGLVDYGYTF. CDR3 bases: TGTGCCAGCAGTTACTCACCTGACAGGACTGGTTTGGTGGACTATGGCTACACCTTC.